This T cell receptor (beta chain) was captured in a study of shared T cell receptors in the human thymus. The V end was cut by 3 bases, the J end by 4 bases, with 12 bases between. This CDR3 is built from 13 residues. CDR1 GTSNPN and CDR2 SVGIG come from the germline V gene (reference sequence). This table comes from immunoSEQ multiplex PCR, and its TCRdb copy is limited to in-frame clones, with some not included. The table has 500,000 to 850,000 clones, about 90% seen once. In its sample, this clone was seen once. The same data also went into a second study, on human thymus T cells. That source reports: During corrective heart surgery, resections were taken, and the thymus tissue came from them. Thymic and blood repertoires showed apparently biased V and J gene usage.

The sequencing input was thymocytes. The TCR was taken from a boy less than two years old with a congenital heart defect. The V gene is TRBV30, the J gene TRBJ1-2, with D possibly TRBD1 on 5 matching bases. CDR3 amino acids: CAWSRAGLYGYTF. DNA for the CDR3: TGTGCCTGGAGCAGGGCGGGGCTCTATGGCTACACCTTC.